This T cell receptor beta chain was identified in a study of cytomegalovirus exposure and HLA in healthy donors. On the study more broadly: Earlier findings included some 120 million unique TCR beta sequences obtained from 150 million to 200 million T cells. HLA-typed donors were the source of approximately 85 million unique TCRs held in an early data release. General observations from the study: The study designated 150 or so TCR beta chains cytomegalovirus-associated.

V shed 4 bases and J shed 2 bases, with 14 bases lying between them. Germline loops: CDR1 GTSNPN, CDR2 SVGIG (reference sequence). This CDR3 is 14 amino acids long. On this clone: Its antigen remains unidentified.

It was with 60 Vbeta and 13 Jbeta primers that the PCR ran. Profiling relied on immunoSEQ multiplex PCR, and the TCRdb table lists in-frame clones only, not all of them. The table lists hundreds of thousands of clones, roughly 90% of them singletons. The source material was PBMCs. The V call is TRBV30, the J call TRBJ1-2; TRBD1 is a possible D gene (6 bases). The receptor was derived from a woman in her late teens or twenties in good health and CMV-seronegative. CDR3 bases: TGTGCCTGGACCTCAAGGGGGGGAAACTATGGCTACACCTTC. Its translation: CAWTSRGGNYGYTF.